The rows below give T cell receptor beta chains drawn from one sample of a study of regulatory T cells in long-lasting Graves disease. One entry per CDR3 protein results from TCRdb running MiXCR on the multiplex PCR reads. The repertoire holds 350,000 to 450,000 distinct CDR3 sequences, with approximately 22% as singletons. This specimen consisted of peripheral blood mononuclear cells (PBMCs), obtained when the disease was refractory, from a patient treated with antithyroid drugs. The receptor set was obtained from a female donor with Graves disease. Both conserved end residues are part of each CDR3. D genes are given only for firm matches. Only part of the rows carry a size: once, few, many, or a class if the clone is expanded.

cdr3_nt	cdr3_aa	d_call	clone_size	j_call	v_call
TGTGCCAGCAGTTTAACAGGGGGGCAGTACTTC	CASSLTGGQYF	TRBD1	NA	TRBJ2-7	TRBV11-2
TGTGCCAGCAGTGCCCTTCCCGCTCAGCCCCAGCATTTT	CASSALPAQPQHF	NA	NA	TRBJ1-5	TRBV28
TGTGCCAGCAGTTTGGCCAGGCAAACTAGCACAGATACGCAGTATTTT	CASSLARQTSTDTQYF	NA	few	TRBJ2-3	TRBV28
TGTGCCAGCAGTGGGGGGGACGCGGGTGAAAAACTGTTTTTT	CASSGGDAGEKLFF	NA	few	TRBJ1-4	TRBV7-6
TGTGCCTGGAGTGTGACGTACATGAACACTGAAGCTTTCTTT	CAWSVTYMNTEAFF	NA	few	TRBJ1-1	TRBV30
TGTGCCAGCAGCATCCTGGCCGGGAGGCAAGAGACCCAGTACTTC	CASSILAGRQETQYF	TRBD2	NA	TRBJ2-5	TRBV5-4
TGTGCCGGCAGCACGGGGAGGAACGGGATCAATGAGCAGTTCTTC	CAGSTGRNGINEQFF	NA	NA	TRBJ2-1	TRBV2
TGTGCCAGCAGTTTACCGGGGGGCATAGTGACTCATGGCTACACCTTC	CASSLPGGIVTHGYTF	NA	many	TRBJ1-2	TRBV28
TGTGCTACAACCCGGGGGGTTGGCACAGATACGCAGTATTTT	CATTRGVGTDTQYF	TRBD2	NA	TRBJ2-3	TRBV5-8
TGTGCCAGCAGTCACACCCGACAGGGGGCTACGGATGGCTACACCTTC	CASSHTRQGATDGYTF	TRBD1	many	TRBJ1-2	TRBV28
TGTGCCAGCAGCCAGGCAGGGGAAGAGACCCAGTACTTC	CASSQAGEETQYF	NA	many	TRBJ2-5	TRBV7-6
TGTGCCAGCCTTAGCGAGGGTCTAACGGAAAAACTGTTTTTT	CASLSEGLTEKLFF	NA	many	TRBJ1-4	TRBV28
TGTGCAACAGCGGGACTAGCGGGAGGGCCCCCCACCTACAATGAGCAGTTCTTC	CATAGLAGGPPTYNEQFF	TRBD2	many	TRBJ2-1	TRBV11-1
TGTGCCAGCAGTTTAAAGAGGACAGGGACTGAAGCTTTCTTT	CASSLKRTGTEAFF	TRBD1	many	TRBJ1-1	TRBV28
TGTGCCAGCAGTCCGAGGGGAGCGGGGGCCTACGAGCAGTACTTC	CASSPRGAGAYEQYF	TRBD2	many	TRBJ2-7	TRBV27
TGTGCCAGCAGCCCAGGACCCGCCGGGGGTAATTCACCCCTCCACTTT	CASSPGPAGGNSPLHF	NA	NA	TRBJ1-6	TRBV9
TGTGCCAGCAGTTTGGTCAGTGAAGCTTTCTTT	CASSLVSEAFF	NA	many	TRBJ1-1	TRBV28
TGTGCCAGCAGTTTAGGAACCCCTGGACAGTTTTATCAGCCCCAGCATTTT	CASSLGTPGQFYQPQHF	NA	many	TRBJ1-5	TRBV12-3/TRBV12-4
TGTGCCAGTAGTAATCCAGCGGGAGGCGTAAGGGAGCTGTTTTTT	CASSNPAGGVRELFF	TRBD2	few	TRBJ2-2	TRBV19
TGTGCCAGCTCACCAGAGGCGGGAGAAGAGACCCAGTACTTC	CASSPEAGEETQYF	TRBD2	many	TRBJ2-5	TRBV18
TGCGCCAGCAGCTTGCAGGGACTAGCGGGGGCTAGCTCCTACAATGAGCAGTTCTTC	CASSLQGLAGASSYNEQFF	TRBD2	many	TRBJ2-1	TRBV5-1
TGTGCCAGCAGTGAGGGAACAGGGGCCCGTCAGCCCCAGCATTTT	CASSEGTGARQPQHF	TRBD1	few	TRBJ1-5	TRBV25-1
TGCGCCAGCAGCTTGATCCCGGACAGAGCCTACGAGCAGTACTTC	CASSLIPDRAYEQYF	NA	few	TRBJ2-7	TRBV5-1
TGTGCCAGCAGTCGGGACAGGGGGCGCATGAGGGAAAAACTGTTTTTT	CASSRDRGRMREKLFF	TRBD1	many	TRBJ1-4	TRBV28
TGTGCCAGCAGCCTTTACTCCGGGGCCAGCTCTGGAAACACCATATATTTT	CASSLYSGASSGNTIYF	NA	few	TRBJ1-3	TRBV7-3
TGTGCCACGACAGGGGGCGCTGGCTATGGCTACACCTTC	CATTGGAGYGYTF	TRBD1	many	TRBJ1-2	TRBV28
TGTGCCAGCAGACAAACCACAGATACGCAGTATTTT	CASRQTTDTQYF	NA	NA	TRBJ2-3	TRBV28
TGCAGTGCTAGAGAGCCCGCAAGGGATGGCTACACCTTC	CSAREPARDGYTF	NA	NA	TRBJ1-2	TRBV20-1
TGCGCCAGCAGCCAAGGAGGTATCTGGGACAGGGGAAATGAGCAGTTCTTC	CASSQGGIWDRGNEQFF	TRBD1	NA	TRBJ2-1	TRBV4-1
TGTGCCAGCAGCTTGATGGAGTACGAGCAGTACTTC	CASSLMEYEQYF	NA	few	TRBJ2-7	TRBV5-5
TGTGCCAGCAGTTGGGGATCCGGTTCACAAGAAAAACTGTTTTTT	CASSWGSGSQEKLFF	NA	many	TRBJ1-4	TRBV28
TGTGCCACCAGTGATTTCGAGGGGCCCCAGCATTTT	CATSDFEGPQHF	NA	few	TRBJ1-5	TRBV24-1
TGTGCCAGCAGCTCATGGGACCTAGGTTACGAGCAGTACTTC	CASSSWDLGYEQYF	NA	NA	TRBJ2-7	TRBV5-1
TGTGCCACCAGTGATTTTTCCAGGGAGGGCTACACCTTC	CATSDFSREGYTF	NA	many	TRBJ1-2	TRBV24-1
TGTGCCAGCAGTTCGGACAGGGGGCAGCGAGAGACCCAGTACTTC	CASSSDRGQRETQYF	TRBD1	NA	TRBJ2-5	TRBV28
TGCAGTGCTAGAGTGACATCTGGGGAGCAGTACTTC	CSARVTSGEQYF	NA	few	TRBJ2-7	TRBV20-1
TGTGCCAGTAGTAACGGACTCAATCAGCCCCAGCATTTT	CASSNGLNQPQHF	NA	NA	TRBJ1-5	TRBV19
TGTGCCACCAGTGATTTTACAGGGGGGGACGAGACCCAGTACTTC	CATSDFTGGDETQYF	NA	few	TRBJ2-5	TRBV24-1
TGTGCCAGCCGGATGGACTCCTACAATGAGCAGTTCTTC	CASRMDSYNEQFF	NA	few	TRBJ2-1	TRBV6-1
TGTGCCAGCAGCTTGGCTTCTACCTCCTACGAGCAGTACTTC	CASSLASTSYEQYF	NA	many	TRBJ2-7	TRBV11-2
TGCAGTGCTACTGGACAGGGGGCTGGGGAGCTGTTTTTT	CSATGQGAGELFF	TRBD1	NA	TRBJ2-2	TRBV20-1
TGTGCTAGTGGTCCGGGACTCGACACCGGGGAGCTGTTTTTT	CASGPGLDTGELFF	NA	NA	TRBJ2-2	TRBV12-5
TGTGCCACCAGGACAGGGAGCTCTGGAAACACCATATATTTT	CATRTGSSGNTIYF	TRBD1	many	TRBJ1-3	TRBV2
TGTGCCAGCAGTTCGGGACAGGGCTGGACTGAAGCTTTCTTT	CASSSGQGWTEAFF	TRBD1	NA	TRBJ1-1	TRBV12-3/TRBV12-4
TGTGCCAGCAGTCCCATCGGCAGGGTGAATGGCTACACCTTC	CASSPIGRVNGYTF	NA	many	TRBJ1-2	TRBV12-3/TRBV12-4
TGTGCCAGCAGCTCTCTTTGGACCTCGGCCAATCAGCCCCAGCATTTT	CASSSLWTSANQPQHF	NA	NA	TRBJ1-5	TRBV5-8
TGTGCCAGCAGCCAAGATCGCCGCCCTCGGGAAAAACTGTTTTTT	CASSQDRRPREKLFF	NA	many	TRBJ1-4	TRBV3-1
TGTGCCACCAGCAGAGGCCGGGGCGGCTGGGACTACGAGCAGTACTTC	CATSRGRGGWDYEQYF	NA	many	TRBJ2-7	TRBV15
TGTGCCATCAAGGGGGTTAACACCGGGGAGCTGTTTTTT	CAIKGVNTGELFF	NA	NA	TRBJ2-2	TRBV10-3
TGTGCCAGCAGTCCGGACAGGGGTGGGTCACCCCTCCACTTT	CASSPDRGGSPLHF	TRBD1	many	TRBJ1-6	TRBV27
TGTGCCAGTAGTAGCTATAATGAAAAACTGTTTTTT	CASSSYNEKLFF	NA	few	TRBJ1-4	TRBV19
TGTGCCAGCAGTTATAAGCCGGGACTAGCGGGAGGAAGGGAGACCCAGTACTTC	CASSYKPGLAGGRETQYF	TRBD2	NA	TRBJ2-5	TRBV6-5
TGTGCCAGCAGCTGGGGACAGGGTTCGGATACGCAGTATTTT	CASSWGQGSDTQYF	TRBD1	NA	TRBJ2-3	TRBV5-4
TGTGCCAGCAGCGCCAGAACGACAGGGTCGGCTTTCTTT	CASSARTTGSAFF	TRBD1	NA	TRBJ1-1	TRBV9
TGTGCCACCGGGGGACCAGGGCTTTACTATGGCTACACCTTC	CATGGPGLYYGYTF	NA	few	TRBJ1-2	TRBV28